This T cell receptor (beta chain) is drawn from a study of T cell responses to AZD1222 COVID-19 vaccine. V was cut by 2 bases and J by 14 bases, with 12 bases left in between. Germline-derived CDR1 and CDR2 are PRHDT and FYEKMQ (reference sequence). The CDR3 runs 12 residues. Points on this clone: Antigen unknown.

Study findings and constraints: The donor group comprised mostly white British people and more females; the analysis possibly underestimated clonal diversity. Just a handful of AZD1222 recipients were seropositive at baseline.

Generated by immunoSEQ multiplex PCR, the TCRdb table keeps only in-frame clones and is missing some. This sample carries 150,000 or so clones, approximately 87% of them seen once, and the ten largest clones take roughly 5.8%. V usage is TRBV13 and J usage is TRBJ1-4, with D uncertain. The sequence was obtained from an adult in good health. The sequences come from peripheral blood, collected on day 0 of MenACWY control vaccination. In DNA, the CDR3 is TGTGCCAGCAGCTTACGAGGAGATAGGCTGTTTTTT. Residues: CASSLRGDRLFF.